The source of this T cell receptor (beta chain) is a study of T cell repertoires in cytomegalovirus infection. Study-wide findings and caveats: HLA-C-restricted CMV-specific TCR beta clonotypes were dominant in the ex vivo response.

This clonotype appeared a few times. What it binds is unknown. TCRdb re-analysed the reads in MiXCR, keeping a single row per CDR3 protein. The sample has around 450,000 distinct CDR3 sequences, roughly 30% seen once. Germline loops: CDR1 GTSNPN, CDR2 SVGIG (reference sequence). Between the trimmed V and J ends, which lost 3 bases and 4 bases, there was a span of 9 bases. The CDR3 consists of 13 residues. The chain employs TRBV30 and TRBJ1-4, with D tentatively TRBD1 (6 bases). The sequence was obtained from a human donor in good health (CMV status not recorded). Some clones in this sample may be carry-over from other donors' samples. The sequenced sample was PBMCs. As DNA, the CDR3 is TGTGCCTGGAGCCACAGGGTTAATGAAAAACTGTTTTTT. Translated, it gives CAWSHRVNEKLFF. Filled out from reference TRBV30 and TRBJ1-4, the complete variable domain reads SQTIHQWPATLVQPVGSPLSLECTVEGTSNPNLYWYRQAAGRGLQLLFYSVGIGQISSEVPQNLSASRPQDRQFILSSKKLLLSDSGFYLCAWSHRVNEKLFFGSGTQLSVL.